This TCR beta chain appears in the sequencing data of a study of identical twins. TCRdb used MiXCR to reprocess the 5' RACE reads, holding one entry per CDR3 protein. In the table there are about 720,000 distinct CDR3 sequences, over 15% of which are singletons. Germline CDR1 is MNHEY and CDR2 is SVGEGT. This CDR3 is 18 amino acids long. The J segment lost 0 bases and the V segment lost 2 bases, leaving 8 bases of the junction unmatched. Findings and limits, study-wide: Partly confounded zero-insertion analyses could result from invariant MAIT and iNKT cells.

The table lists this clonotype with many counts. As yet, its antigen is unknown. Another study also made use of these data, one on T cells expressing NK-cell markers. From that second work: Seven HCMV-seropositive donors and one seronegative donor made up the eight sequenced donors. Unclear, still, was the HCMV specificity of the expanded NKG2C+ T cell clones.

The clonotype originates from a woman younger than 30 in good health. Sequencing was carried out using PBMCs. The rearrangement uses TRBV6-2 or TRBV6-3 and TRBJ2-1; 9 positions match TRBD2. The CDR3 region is CASSYSGETSGSYNEQFF. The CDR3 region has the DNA TGTGCCAGCAGTTACAGCGGTGAGACTAGCGGCTCCTACAATGAGCAGTTCTTC.